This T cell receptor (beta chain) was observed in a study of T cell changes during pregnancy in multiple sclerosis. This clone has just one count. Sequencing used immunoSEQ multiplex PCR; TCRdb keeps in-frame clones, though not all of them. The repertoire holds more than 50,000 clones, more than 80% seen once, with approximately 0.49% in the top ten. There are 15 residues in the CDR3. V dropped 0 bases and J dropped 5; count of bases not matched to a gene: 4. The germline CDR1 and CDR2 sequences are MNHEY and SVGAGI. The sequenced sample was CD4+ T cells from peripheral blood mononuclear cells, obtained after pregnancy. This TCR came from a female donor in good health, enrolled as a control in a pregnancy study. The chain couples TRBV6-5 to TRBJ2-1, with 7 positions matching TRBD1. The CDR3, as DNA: TGTGCCAGCAGTTACTCAGGGACAGCCAACAATGAGCAGTTCTTC. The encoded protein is CASSYSGTANNEQFF.